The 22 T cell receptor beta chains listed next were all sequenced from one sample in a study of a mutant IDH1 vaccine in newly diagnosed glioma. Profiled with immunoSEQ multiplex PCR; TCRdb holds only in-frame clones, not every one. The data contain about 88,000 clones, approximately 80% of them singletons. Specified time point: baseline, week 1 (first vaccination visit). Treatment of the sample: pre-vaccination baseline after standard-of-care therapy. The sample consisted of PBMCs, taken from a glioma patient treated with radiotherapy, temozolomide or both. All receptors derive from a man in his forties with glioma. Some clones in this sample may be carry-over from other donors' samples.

The DNA for the CDR3 is TGTGCCAGCAGCCGCCGGGACAACACTGAAGCTTTCTTT. It codes for CASSRRDNTEAFF. The chain has TRBV7-8 and TRBJ1-1; possible D gene TRBD1, 5 bases. V was clipped by 5 bases and J by 2 bases, with 9 bases between them. The CDR3 covers 13 residues. Germline CDR1 SGHVS, CDR2 FQNEAQ.

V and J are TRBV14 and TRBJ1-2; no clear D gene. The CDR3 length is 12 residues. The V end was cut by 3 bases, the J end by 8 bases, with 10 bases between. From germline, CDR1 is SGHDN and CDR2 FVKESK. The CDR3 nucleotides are TGTGCCAGCAGCCAGGGCAGATGGGGCTACACCTTC. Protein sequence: CASSQGRWGYTF.

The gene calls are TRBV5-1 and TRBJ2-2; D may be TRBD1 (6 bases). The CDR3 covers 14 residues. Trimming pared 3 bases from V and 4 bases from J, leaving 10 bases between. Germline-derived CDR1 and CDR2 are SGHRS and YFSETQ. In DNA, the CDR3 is TGCGCCAGCAGCTCTACAGGGTTCACCGGGGAGCTGTTTTTT. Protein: CASSSTGFTGELFF.

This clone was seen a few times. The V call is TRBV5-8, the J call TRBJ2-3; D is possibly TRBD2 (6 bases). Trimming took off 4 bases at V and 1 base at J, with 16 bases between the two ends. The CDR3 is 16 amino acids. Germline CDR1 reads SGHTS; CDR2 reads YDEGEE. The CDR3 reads CASSLRDLGGTDTQYF. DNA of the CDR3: TGTGCCAGCAGCCTGCGGGACTTAGGGGGCACAGATACGCAGTATTTT.

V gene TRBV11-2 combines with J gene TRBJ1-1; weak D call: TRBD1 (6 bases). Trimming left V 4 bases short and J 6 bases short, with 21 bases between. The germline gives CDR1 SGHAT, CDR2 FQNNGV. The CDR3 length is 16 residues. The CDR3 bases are TGTGCCAGCAGCTACCCTCAGGGGCAGGGAATACCTGAAGCTTTCTTT. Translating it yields CASSYPQGQGIPEAFF.

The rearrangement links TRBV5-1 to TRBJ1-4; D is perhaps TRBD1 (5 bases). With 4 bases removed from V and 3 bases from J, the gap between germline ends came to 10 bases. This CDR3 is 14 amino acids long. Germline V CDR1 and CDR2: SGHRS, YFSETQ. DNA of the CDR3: TGCGCCAGCAGCCCGACAGACCCTAATGAAAAACTGTTTTTT. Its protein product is CASSPTDPNEKLFF.

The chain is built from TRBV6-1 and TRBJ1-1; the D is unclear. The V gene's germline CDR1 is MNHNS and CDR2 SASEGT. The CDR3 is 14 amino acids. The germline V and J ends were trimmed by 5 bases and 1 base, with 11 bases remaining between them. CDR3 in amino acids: CASSISAGNTEAFF. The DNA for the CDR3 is TGTGCCAGCAGTATATCGGCGGGGAACACTGAAGCTTTCTTT.

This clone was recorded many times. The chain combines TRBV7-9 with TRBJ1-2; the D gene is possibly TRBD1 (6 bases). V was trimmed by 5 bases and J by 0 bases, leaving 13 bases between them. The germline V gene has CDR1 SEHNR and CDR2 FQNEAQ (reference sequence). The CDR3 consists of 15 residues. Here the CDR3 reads CASSGGQLANYGYTF. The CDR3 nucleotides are TGTGCCAGCAGCGGCGGACAGCTCGCTAACTATGGCTACACCTTC.

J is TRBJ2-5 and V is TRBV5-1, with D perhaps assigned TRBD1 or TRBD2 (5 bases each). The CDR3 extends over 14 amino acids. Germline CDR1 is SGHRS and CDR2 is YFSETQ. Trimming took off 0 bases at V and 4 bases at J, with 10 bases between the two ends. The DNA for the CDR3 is TGCGCCAGCAGCTTGGTAGGGGACGGAGAGACCCAGTACTTC. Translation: CASSLVGDGETQYF.

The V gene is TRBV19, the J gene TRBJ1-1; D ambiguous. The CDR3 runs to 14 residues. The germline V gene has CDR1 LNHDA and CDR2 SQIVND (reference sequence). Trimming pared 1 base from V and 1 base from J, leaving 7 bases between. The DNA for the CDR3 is TGTGCCAGTAGTATAGTTGCGGCGAACACTGAAGCTTTCTTT. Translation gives CASSIVAANTEAFF.

The CDR3 DNA is TGTGCCAGCAGGCCCGCGGGGGTCGGGAATTCACCCCTCCACTTT. Translated, it gives CASRPAGVGNSPLHF. The V and J genes are TRBV6-6 and TRBJ1-6, with D possibly being TRBD1 (5 bases). The V gene's germline CDR1 is MNHNY and CDR2 SVGAGI (reference sequence). There are 15 residues in the CDR3. Trimming removed 6 bases from V and 7 bases from J, with 16 bases in between.

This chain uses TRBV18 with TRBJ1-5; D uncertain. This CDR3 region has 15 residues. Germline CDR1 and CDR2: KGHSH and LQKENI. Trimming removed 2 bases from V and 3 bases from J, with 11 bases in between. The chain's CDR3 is CASSPNSDPNQPQHF. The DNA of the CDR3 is TGTGCCAGCTCACCAAATTCGGATCCCAATCAGCCCCAGCATTTT.

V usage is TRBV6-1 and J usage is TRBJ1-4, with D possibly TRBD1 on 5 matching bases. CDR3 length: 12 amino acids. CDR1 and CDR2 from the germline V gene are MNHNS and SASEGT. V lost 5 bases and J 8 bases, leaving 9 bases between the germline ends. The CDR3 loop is CASSRGNEKLFF. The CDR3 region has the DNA TGTGCCAGCAGTCGGGGCAACGAAAAACTGTTTTTT.

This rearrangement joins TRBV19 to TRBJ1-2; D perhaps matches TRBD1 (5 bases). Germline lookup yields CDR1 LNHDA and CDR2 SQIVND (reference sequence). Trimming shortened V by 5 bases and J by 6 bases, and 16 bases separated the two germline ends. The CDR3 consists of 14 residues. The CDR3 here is CASSGPGQLDGYTF. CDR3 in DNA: TGTGCCAGTAGTGGGCCAGGGCAGTTGGATGGCTACACCTTC.

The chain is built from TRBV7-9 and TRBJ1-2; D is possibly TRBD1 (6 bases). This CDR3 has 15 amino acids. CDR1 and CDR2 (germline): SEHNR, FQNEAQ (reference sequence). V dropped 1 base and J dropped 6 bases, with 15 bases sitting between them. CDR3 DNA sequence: TGTGCCAGCAGCTTAGATCAGGGGCGAGGCGATGGCTACACCTTC. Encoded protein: CASSLDQGRGDGYTF.

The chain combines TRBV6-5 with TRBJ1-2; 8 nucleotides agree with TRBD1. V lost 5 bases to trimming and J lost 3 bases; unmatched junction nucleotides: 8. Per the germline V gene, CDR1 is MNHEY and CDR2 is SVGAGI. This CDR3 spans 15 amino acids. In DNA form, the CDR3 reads TGTGCCAGCAGTCCCTCAGGGGGCGCGCACTATGGCTACACCTTC. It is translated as CASSPSGGAHYGYTF.

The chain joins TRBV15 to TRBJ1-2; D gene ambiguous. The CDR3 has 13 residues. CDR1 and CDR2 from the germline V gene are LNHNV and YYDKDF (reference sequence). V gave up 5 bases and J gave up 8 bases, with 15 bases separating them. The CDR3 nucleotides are TGTGCCACCAGCGTCGTCCCCTCTAGGGGCTACACCTTC. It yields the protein CATSVVPSRGYTF.

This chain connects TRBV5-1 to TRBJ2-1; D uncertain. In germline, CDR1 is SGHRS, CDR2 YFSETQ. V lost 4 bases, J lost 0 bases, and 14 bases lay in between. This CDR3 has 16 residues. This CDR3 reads CASSATDLSSYNEQFF. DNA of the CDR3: TGCGCCAGCAGCGCCACTGACCTCAGCTCCTACAATGAGCAGTTCTTC.

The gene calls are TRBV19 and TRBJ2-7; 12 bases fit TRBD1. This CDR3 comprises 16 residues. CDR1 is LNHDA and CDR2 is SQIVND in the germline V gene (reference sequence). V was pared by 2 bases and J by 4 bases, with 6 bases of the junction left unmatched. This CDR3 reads CASSIRPGQGAYEQYF. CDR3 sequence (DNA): TGTGCCAGTAGTATAAGACCGGGACAGGGGGCTTACGAGCAGTACTTC. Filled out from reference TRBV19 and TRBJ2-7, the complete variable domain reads DGGITQSPKYLFRKEGQNVTLSCEQNLNHDAMYWYRQDPGQGLRLIYYSQIVNDFQKGDIAEGYSVSREKKESFPLTVTSAQKNPTAFYLCASSIRPGQGAYEQYFGPGTRLTVT.

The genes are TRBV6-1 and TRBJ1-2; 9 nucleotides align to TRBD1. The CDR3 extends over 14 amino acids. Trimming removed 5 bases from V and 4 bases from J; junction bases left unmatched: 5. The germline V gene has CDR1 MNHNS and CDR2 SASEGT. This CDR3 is CASSSGTGIYGYTF. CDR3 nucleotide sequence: TGTGCCAGCAGTTCCGGGACAGGGATCTATGGCTACACCTTC.

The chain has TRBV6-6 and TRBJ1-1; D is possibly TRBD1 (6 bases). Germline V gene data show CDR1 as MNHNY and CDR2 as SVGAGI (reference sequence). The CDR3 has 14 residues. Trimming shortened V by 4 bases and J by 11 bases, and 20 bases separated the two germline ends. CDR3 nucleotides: TGTGCCAGCAGTTCAAAAGGGAGTTCTAGGGGGGCTTTCTTT. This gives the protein CASSSKGSSRGAFF.

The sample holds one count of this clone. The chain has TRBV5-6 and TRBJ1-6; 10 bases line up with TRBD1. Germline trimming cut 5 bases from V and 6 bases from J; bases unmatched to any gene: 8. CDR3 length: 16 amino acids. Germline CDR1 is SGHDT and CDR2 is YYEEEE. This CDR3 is CASSDIRDRGNSPLHF. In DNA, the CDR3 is TGTGCCAGCAGTGATATTCGGGACAGGGGTAATTCACCCCTCCACTTT.